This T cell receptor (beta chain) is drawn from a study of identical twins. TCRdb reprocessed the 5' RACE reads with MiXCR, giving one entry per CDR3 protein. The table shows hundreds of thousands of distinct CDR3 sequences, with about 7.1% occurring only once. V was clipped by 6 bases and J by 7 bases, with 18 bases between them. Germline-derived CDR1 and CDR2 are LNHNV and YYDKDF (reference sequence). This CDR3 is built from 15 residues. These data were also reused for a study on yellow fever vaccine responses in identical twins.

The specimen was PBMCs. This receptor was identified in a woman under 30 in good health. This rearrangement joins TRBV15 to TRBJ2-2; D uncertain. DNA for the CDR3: TGTGCCACCAGATGGACCCCTACATCGGGCGGGGAGCTGTTTTTT. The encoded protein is CATRWTPTSGGELFF.